The 25 T cell receptor beta chains presented below share a single source sample, sequenced in a study of OX40 agonist ivuxolimab in advanced cancers. Measured with immunoSEQ multiplex PCR; TCRdb has only the in-frame clones, and not every one. The data show approximately 70,000 clones, roughly 76% seen once. The input for sequencing was CD4+ or CD8+ T cells sorted from blood, taken in a trial of the OX40 agonist ivuxolimab. All receptors come from an adult with an advanced solid tumor such as melanoma, head and neck, liver or kidney cancer.

The chain combines TRBV5-6 with TRBJ2-3; 7 bases align to TRBD2. The CDR3 spans 16 residues. Trimming at V came to 0 bases and at J to 5 bases, leaving 9 bases not matched to a gene. Germline V gene data show CDR1 as SGHDT and CDR2 as YYEEEE. This chain's CDR3 is CASSLVSDIAGDTQYF. CDR3 in DNA: TGTGCCAGCAGCTTGGTGAGCGATATAGCGGGAGATACGCAGTATTTT.

The CDR3 nucleotides are TGCGCCAGCAGCCAACCTGGTGACACTGAAGCTTTCTTT. Translating it yields CASSQPGDTEAFF. The chain is built from TRBV4-1 and TRBJ1-1; D not certain. Germline lookup yields CDR1 MGHRA and CDR2 YSYEKL. Trimming removed 2 bases at V and 3 bases at J, with 7 bases between. The CDR3 consists of 13 residues.

This clone showed up just once. The chain recombines TRBV10-3 with TRBJ2-7; 7 bases are shared with TRBD1. The CDR3 contains 14 residues. J gave up 0 bases and V 3 bases, and 2 bases lay outside the gene matches. Germline CDR1 is ENHRY and CDR2 is SYGVKD. CDR3 protein: CAISDRGSSYEQYF. CDR3 nucleotides: TGTGCCATCAGTGACAGGGGGAGCTCCTACGAGCAGTACTTC.

The chain is built from TRBV10-1 and TRBJ2-2, with D possibly matching TRBD2 (5 bases). Trimming removed 4 bases at V and 8 bases at J, with 11 bases between. The CDR3 runs 13 residues. Per germline, CDR1 WNHNN and CDR2 SYGVQD (reference sequence). CDR3 nucleotide sequence: TGCGCCAGCAGTGTCTCGACGGGGGGGGAGCTGTTTTTT. Translation gives CASSVSTGGELFF.

The J gene is TRBJ2-1, the V gene TRBV7-2, with D perhaps TRBD1 or TRBD2 (6 bases each). Per the germline V gene, CDR1 is SGHTA and CDR2 is FQGNSA. With 5 bases removed from V and 4 bases from J, the gap between germline ends came to 15 bases. The CDR3 is made up of 15 amino acids. In DNA, the CDR3 is TGTGCCAGCAGCACGGGGGCCGGGATTTACAATGAGCAGTTCTTC. It encodes CASSTGAGIYNEQFF.

This chain links TRBV7-3 with TRBJ2-5; a possible D gene is TRBD1 (5 bases). Deletions cut 1 base from V and 1 base from J, with 13 bases between. The CDR3 has 16 residues. Germline V gene lookup returns CDR1 SGHTA and CDR2 FQGTGA. Here the CDR3 DNA reads TGTGCCAGCAGCTTAATCCTATCAGGGATCCAAGAGACCCAGTACTTC. Its protein is CASSLILSGIQETQYF.

This chain connects TRBV5-3 to TRBJ1-4, with D maybe TRBD1 (6 bases). TRBV5-3 is reported as an ORF; its role is uncertain. Between the trimmed V and J ends, which lost 3 bases and 8 bases, there was a span of 14 bases. The CDR3 runs to 14 residues. CDR3 nucleotides: TGTGCCAGAAGCTGCCACAGGGTTGGCGAAAAACTGTTTTTT. Translated, it gives CARSCHRVGEKLFF.

The V and J genes are TRBV11-2 and TRBJ2-5; D gene unclear. The CDR3 is 12 amino acids. V lost 5 bases, J lost 5 bases, and 9 bases lay in between. Germline V gene lookup returns CDR1 SGHAT and CDR2 FQNNGV. As DNA, the CDR3 is TGTGCCAGCAGCCACGCCGAGGAGACCCAGTACTTC. It is translated as CASSHAEETQYF.

The rearrangement uses TRBV27 and TRBJ1-2; 7 nucleotides line up with TRBD1. The germline V gene has CDR1 MNHEY and CDR2 SMNVEV (reference sequence). The CDR3 loop spans 13 amino acids. Unmatched junction bases numbered 4, after V lost 5 bases and J lost 4 bases. For the CDR3, the DNA is TGTGCCAGCAGTACTGACAGGGTCTATGGCTACACCTTC. Its protein is CASSTDRVYGYTF.

J is TRBJ2-4 and V is TRBV20-1, with D unresolved. This CDR3 contains 11 residues. Germline values: CDR1 DFQATT, CDR2 SNEGSKA (reference sequence). Trimming shortened V by 3 bases and J by 8 bases, and 8 bases separated the two germline ends. CDR3 DNA: TGCAGTGCTAGTATAATAGACATTCAGTACTTC. It encodes CSASIIDIQYF.

The chain employs TRBV4-1 and TRBJ1-6, with a weak D call TRBD1 (5 bases). The V end lost 3 bases, the J end lost 7 bases, and 22 bases lay between the germline ends. CDR3 size: 18 residues. Germline V gives CDR1 MGHRA, CDR2 YSYEKL. The CDR3 is CASSHLGAEVQGNSPLHF. CDR3 bases: TGCGCCAGCAGCCACCTCGGGGCGGAAGTCCAAGGCAATTCACCCCTCCACTTT.

The CDR3, as DNA: TGTGCCAGCAGCTTAGCCGGCGGGACTAGCGGGGTGTATGAGCAGTTCTTC. This gives the protein CASSLAGGTSGVYEQFF. The gene calls are TRBV7-9 and TRBJ2-1; TRBD2 matches at 13 bases. V shed 0 bases, J shed 8 bases, and the junction held 7 bases outside the gene matches. CDR1 and CDR2 (germline): SEHNR, FQNEAQ (reference sequence). The CDR3 is 17 residues long.

In nucleotides, the CDR3 is TGTGCCAGCAGATTTAGCGGGGGGGCCTACGAGCAGTACTTC. Protein product: CASRFSGGAYEQYF. The genes are TRBV6-6 and TRBJ2-7, with 11 bases that match TRBD2. CDR1 and CDR2 from the germline V gene are MNHNY and SVGAGI (reference sequence). This CDR3 region has 14 residues. J was trimmed by 2 bases and V by 6 bases; bases with no gene match: 3.

The chain couples TRBV5-8 to TRBJ2-1; no clear D gene. Trimming pared 6 bases from V and 3 bases from J, leaving 10 bases between. This CDR3 is 13 amino acids long. The germline V gene has CDR1 SGHTS and CDR2 YDEGEE. The CDR3 sequence is CASTGRSYNEQFF. The CDR3 DNA reads TGTGCCAGCACGGGCAGGAGCTACAATGAGCAGTTCTTC.

This chain uses TRBV10-2 with TRBJ2-7; weak D call: TRBD2 (6 bases). CDR3 length equals 13 residues. Germline CDR1 WSHSY, CDR2 SAAADI. The V end was cut by 4 bases, the J end by 3 bases, with 10 bases between. CDR3: CASSVRRGYEQYF. DNA of the CDR3: TGCGCCAGCAGTGTTCGGAGGGGCTACGAGCAGTACTTC.

This clone was detected once. The rearrangement links TRBV18 to TRBJ2-5; no clear D. V gave up 5 bases and J gave up 0 bases, with 13 bases separating them. This CDR3 comprises 15 residues. CDR1 and CDR2 (germline): KGHSH, LQKENI. The CDR3 sequence is CASSASPTNQETQYF. The DNA for the CDR3 is TGTGCCAGCTCAGCCTCCCCTACCAACCAAGAGACCCAGTACTTC.

This sequence joins TRBV5-6 and TRBJ2-5, with unresolved D. Germline V lookup: CDR1 SGHDT, CDR2 YYEEEE. The CDR3 runs 11 residues. V was cut by 0 bases and J by 13 bases, with 10 bases left in between. Written as DNA, the CDR3 is TGTGCCAGCAGCTTGGCGGCTGAAGTGTACTTC. Protein sequence: CASSLAAEVYF.

The chain employs TRBV5-1 and TRBJ2-7, with D perhaps TRBD2 (6 bases). V lost 7 bases and J lost 3, with 14 bases in between. The CDR3 is 13 residues long. Germline-derived CDR1 and CDR2 are SGHRS and YFSETQ. CDR3 sequence: CASRGRAGYEQYF. CDR3 DNA sequence: TGCGCCAGCCGAGGGAGAGCGGGCTACGAGCAGTACTTC. The entire variable domain, with the rest obtained from reference TRBV5-1 and TRBJ2-7, is as follows: KAGVTQTPRYLIKTRGQQVTLSCSPISGHRSVSWYQQTPGQGLQFLFEYFSETQRNKGNFPGRFSGRQFSNSRSEMNVSTLELGDSALYLCASRGRAGYEQYFGPGTRLTVT.

The V and J genes are TRBV6-5 and TRBJ1-5; D may be TRBD1 (5 bases). V lost 9 bases to trimming and J lost 6 bases, with 15 bases between them. This CDR3 comprises 13 residues. Per the germline V gene, CDR1 is MNHEY and CDR2 is SVGAGI. The CDR3 region has the DNA TGTGCCAGTCGAGCAGGGATCGGTCAGCCCCAGCATTTT. Translation: CASRAGIGQPQHF.

The gene calls are TRBV7-8 and TRBJ2-1; D may correspond to TRBD1 or TRBD2 (5 bases each). V was cut by 2 bases and J by 5 bases, with 10 bases left in between. Germline values: CDR1 SGHVS, CDR2 FQNEAQ. The length of the CDR3 is 14 residues. DNA for the CDR3: TGTGCCAGCAGCTTACGGGACGTCGACAATGAGCAGTTCTTC. It translates to CASSLRDVDNEQFF.

The J gene is TRBJ1-2, the V gene TRBV10-3, with D possibly TRBD1 on 5 matching bases. The V end was cut by 3 bases, the J end by 4 bases, with 9 bases between. The CDR3 is 13 amino acids. Germline V gives CDR1 ENHRY, CDR2 SYGVKD. The CDR3: CAISEDRSYGYTF. DNA for the CDR3: TGTGCCATCAGTGAAGACAGAAGCTATGGCTACACCTTC.

This chain joins TRBV18 and TRBJ1-2; TRBD1 might be the D (6 bases). In germline, CDR1 is KGHSH, CDR2 LQKENI. This CDR3 is built from 15 residues. The germline V and J ends were trimmed by 3 bases and 4 bases, with 15 bases remaining between them. CDR3 sequence: CASSPPTGPTYGYTF. For the CDR3, the DNA is TGTGCCAGCTCACCCCCGACAGGACCAACCTATGGCTACACCTTC.

The chain's CDR3 is CAWSGELINTEAFF. CDR3 bases: TGTGCCTGGAGTGGGGAACTGATAAACACTGAAGCTTTCTTT. V usage is TRBV30 and J usage is TRBJ1-1; D call uncertain. Trimming pared 1 base from V and 2 bases from J, leaving 11 bases between. The CDR3 is 14 residues long. CDR1 is GTSNPN and CDR2 is SVGIG in the germline V gene (reference sequence).

This chain uses TRBV7-9 with TRBJ2-1; D is tentatively TRBD1 or TRBD2 (6 bases each). The CDR3 totals 15 residues. V was shortened by 2 bases and J by 12 bases, with 20 bases between the two germline ends. Per germline, CDR1 SEHNR and CDR2 FQNEAQ (reference sequence). The DNA for the CDR3 is TGTGCCAGCAGCTTAATGGGAGAGGGGGGAATGGGGCAGTTCTTC. Translating gives CASSLMGEGGMGQFF.

As regards this clone: Other nucleotide sequences in the sample specify the same CDR3. V and J are TRBV6-1 and TRBJ2-3; 10 bases agree with TRBD2. The CDR3 extends over 14 amino acids. Looked up from germline, CDR1 is MNHNS and CDR2 is SASEGT. J was trimmed by 1 base and V by 9 bases; bases with no gene match: 4. CDR3 sequence reads: CASSTSGGTDTQYF. As DNA, the CDR3 is TGTGCCAGTTCAACTAGCGGGGGCACAGATACGCAGTATTTT.